Presented here are 15 T cell receptor beta chains from one specimen sequenced in a study of shared clonotypes between healthy human individuals. Some clones are missing from TCRdb's copy, which holds only in-frame ones; the method was immunoSEQ multiplex PCR. The sample consists of roughly 320,000 clones, 80% to 90% of them appearing once. Sequenced input: memory CD8+ T cells sorted from blood. Subset here: CD45RO+ cells pooled with CCR7-negative TemRA cells. The receptors were gathered from a man between 18 and 29 years old in good health.

The chain has TRBV18 and TRBJ1-5, with 10 bases aligning to TRBD1. V lost 5 bases and J lost 4; bases outside the gene matches: 11. Germline V gene lookup returns CDR1 KGHSH and CDR2 LQKENI. This CDR3 has 17 amino acids. CDR3 protein: CASSTKEPDRGNQPQHF. The CDR3 DNA reads TGTGCCAGCTCAACAAAGGAACCGGACAGGGGGAATCAGCCCCAGCATTTT.

The chain uses TRBV10-2 and TRBJ1-3; 7 nucleotides line up with TRBD1. CDR1 WSHSY and CDR2 SAAADI come from the germline V gene. The junction had 4 bases not matched to a gene; V was cut back by 9 bases and J by 2 bases. The CDR3 covers 13 residues. The CDR3 DNA reads TGCGCCAGTCGGCAGGGGGCTGGAAACACCATATATTTT. It encodes CASRQGAGNTIYF.

This chain uses TRBV9 with TRBJ2-1; 8 bases line up with TRBD2. The junction had 8 bases not matched to a gene; V was cut back by 3 bases and J by 3 bases. This CDR3 has 16 amino acids. Germline values: CDR1 SGDLS, CDR2 YYNGEE. CDR3 sequence (DNA): TGTGCCAGCAGCGCCTTAATAGCGGGGAGCTACAATGAGCAGTTCTTC. It encodes CASSALIAGSYNEQFF.

The chain recombines TRBV30 with TRBJ1-5; 9 positions agree with TRBD1. V trimming: 5 bases; J trimming: 0 bases; junction bases outside the gene matches: 14. Germline V gives CDR1 GTSNPN, CDR2 SVGIG (reference sequence). The CDR3 length is 18 residues. The CDR3 region has the DNA TGTGCCTGGGACGAAGGGACAGGGCCCTTTTATAGCAATCAGCCCCAGCATTTT. Amino acids: CAWDEGTGPFYSNQPQHF. The variable domain in full, completed from reference TRBV30 and TRBJ1-5, reads SQTIHQWPATLVQPVGSPLSLECTVEGTSNPNLYWYRQAAGRGLQLLFYSVGIGQISSEVPQNLSASRPQDRQFILSSKKLLLSDSGFYLCAWDEGTGPFYSNQPQHFGDGTRLSIL.

The chain combines TRBV5-1 with TRBJ2-7, with a possible D match to TRBD1 (5 bases). V lost 0 bases, J lost 2 bases, and 12 bases lay in between. The CDR3 loop spans 15 amino acids. The germline gives CDR1 SGHRS, CDR2 YFSETQ. CDR3 nucleotide sequence: TGCGCCAGCAGCTTGGAGGGGTTTGTCACCTACGAGCAGTACTTC. Translated, it gives CASSLEGFVTYEQYF.

This sequence joins TRBV28 and TRBJ2-1, with D possibly being TRBD1 (5 bases). Trimming took off 1 base at V and 11 bases at J, with 9 bases between the two ends. Germline CDR1 is MDHEN and CDR2 is SYDVKM. CDR3 length: 12 amino acids. The CDR3 is CASSLLDSKQFF. CDR3 sequence (DNA): TGTGCCAGCAGTTTATTAGACAGCAAGCAGTTCTTC.

The chain joins TRBV11-2 to TRBJ2-7; 9 nucleotides align to TRBD2. Unmatched junction bases numbered 5, after V lost 4 bases and J lost 4 bases. The CDR3 spans 14 residues. Germline V gene lookup returns CDR1 SGHAT and CDR2 FQNNGV. The CDR3 nucleotides read TGTGCCAGCAGCTGGGGTAGCGGGAGTTACGAGCAGTACTTC. Translating gives CASSWGSGSYEQYF.

The chain combines TRBV7-9 with TRBJ2-7; 8 bases are shared with TRBD1. Germline V lookup: CDR1 SEHNR, CDR2 FQNEAQ (reference sequence). The trim removed 0 bases at V and 6 bases at J, leaving 7 bases unmatched. The CDR3 length is 15 residues. DNA of the CDR3: TGTGCCAGCAGCTTAGCGCAGGGGGCCATGGGCGAGCAGTACTTC. Its translation is CASSLAQGAMGEQYF. The variable domain in full, completed from reference TRBV7-9 and TRBJ2-7, reads DTGVSQNPRHKITKRGQNVTFRCDPISEHNRLYWYRQTLGQGPEFLTYFQNEAQLEKSRLLSDRFSAERPKGSFSTLEIQRTEQGDSAMYLCASSLAQGAMGEQYFGPGTRLTVT.

The CDR3 loop reads CASSSTHRGTEAFF. The CDR3, as DNA: TGTGCCAGCAGCTCTACCCACAGGGGGACTGAAGCTTTCTTT. This rearrangement joins TRBV7-2 to TRBJ1-1, with 8 bases matching TRBD1. V shed 4 bases and J 5 bases; nucleotides not matched to a gene: 6. This CDR3 has 14 amino acids. Germline loops: CDR1 SGHTA, CDR2 FQGNSA.

This clone was seen just once. The rearrangement links TRBV7-9 to TRBJ2-7; 10 bases are a match to TRBD2. Germline CDR1 and CDR2: SEHNR and FQNEAQ (reference sequence). CDR3 size: 15 residues. V dropped 5 bases and J dropped 2; count of bases not matched to a gene: 6. CDR3 in amino acids: CASSDGTSVPYEQYF. The CDR3 DNA is TGTGCCAGCAGCGACGGGACTAGCGTACCCTACGAGCAGTACTTC.

This sequence joins TRBV5-4 and TRBJ2-5; the D gene is possibly TRBD2 (5 bases). Germline V gene data show CDR1 as SGHNT and CDR2 as YYREEE (reference sequence). This CDR3 has 15 residues. Trimming removed 2 bases from V and 2 bases from J, with 13 bases in between. The CDR3 loop is CASSFAGLGQETQYF. The DNA for the CDR3 is TGTGCCAGCAGCTTCGCTGGACTGGGACAAGAGACCCAGTACTTC.

The CDR3 sequence: CASTKIPTGGNVLTF. Here the CDR3 DNA reads TGTGCCAGCACCAAAATTCCGACAGGGGGAAACGTCCTGACTTTC. This rearrangement joins TRBV2 to TRBJ2-6, with 9 bases that match TRBD1. The CDR3 consists of 15 residues. Germline V gene data show CDR1 as SNHLY and CDR2 as FYNNEI. J was trimmed by 10 bases and V by 7 bases; bases with no gene match: 11.

The V call is TRBV29-1, the J call TRBJ2-7; the D is unclear. V was pared by 8 bases and J by 5 bases, with 13 bases between. Germline V gives CDR1 SQVTM, CDR2 ANQGSEA. The CDR3 is made up of 11 amino acids. The CDR3 sequence is CSMRTLHEQYF. The DNA for the CDR3 is TGCAGCATGCGGACGCTCCACGAGCAGTACTTC.

The gene calls are TRBV5-1 and TRBJ1-2; maybe TRBD1 (6 bases). The CDR3 covers 17 residues. Germline V gene lookup returns CDR1 SGHRS and CDR2 YFSETQ. V lost 6 bases and J 6 bases, leaving 27 bases between the germline ends. CDR3 sequence reads: CASIPRKGEGTFDGYTF. CDR3 nucleotide sequence: TGCGCCAGCATTCCTCGAAAGGGAGAGGGGACATTCGATGGCTACACCTTC.

The chain joins TRBV7-9 to TRBJ1-2, with TRBD1 as a possible D gene (5 bases). Germline CDR1 reads SEHNR; CDR2 reads FQNEAQ (reference sequence). V lost 4 bases, J lost 8 bases, and 20 bases lay in between. The CDR3 covers 15 residues. The CDR3: CASSSSNFGAEGYTF. In DNA, the CDR3 is TGTGCCAGCAGCTCCAGTAATTTTGGGGCGGAAGGCTACACCTTC.